Below, one TCR beta chain is given with its context. Antigen unknown. The data were obtained in a study of T cell repertoires in cytomegalovirus infection. Study context: Public TCR beta signatures provided an indication of both CMV infection and a matching HLA type.

The germline CDR1 and CDR2 sequences are MNHEY and SVGEGT. This CDR3 is built from 15 residues. The trim removed 0 bases at V and 7 bases at J, leaving 6 bases unmatched. TCRdb passed the reads through MiXCR, listing each CDR3 protein once. This sample has 68,000 or so distinct CDR3 sequences, with about 23% found just once. This TCR was sampled from a human donor in good health (CMV status not recorded). Some clones in this sample may be carry-over from other donors' samples. The sequenced material came from PBMCs, sequenced either directly or after in vitro stimulation (not recorded which). The chain carries TRBV6-2 or TRBV6-3 and TRBJ2-1, with TRBD1 identical over 7 bases. The CDR3, as DNA: TGTGCCAGCAGTTACTCAGGGGGCCCGGGGAATGAGCAGTTCTTC. Protein sequence: CASSYSGGPGNEQFF.